These 31 T cell receptor beta chains were sequenced from one sample in a study of neurological immune-mediated disorders (dated by TCRdb to about 2019). The method behind the library was 5' RACE. The instrument given in TCRdb is Illumina HiSeq 2500. The raw public data were reprocessed by TCRdb itself: fastp quality trimming at Q25, MiXCR clonotype calling, in-frame beta chains only. Duplicate CDR3 protein sequences are folded into a single record with the most common DNA and genes. The sample table holds 35,000 to 55,000 distinct CDR3 sequences, of which around 6% were seen once. Jointly, the top ten make up 0.45% to 0.6% of the sample. Sequencing was done on a sample of CD4+ T cells from blood. The receptors derive from a woman aged 40 to 50 in good health.

This clonotype was counted at least ten times. The genes are TRBV20-1 and TRBJ1-2, with 7 bases that match TRBD1. This CDR3 has 13 residues. The ends lost 6 bases at V and 8 bases at J; junction bases unmatched: 12. Looked up from germline, CDR1 is DFQATT and CDR2 is SNEGSKA (reference sequence). The CDR3 DNA is TGCAGTGCCCTCTGGGACAGTGCGTACGGCTACACCTTC. It codes for CSALWDSAYGYTF.

In its sample, this clonotype was seen many times. This chain uses TRBV29-1 with TRBJ2-5; D is perhaps TRBD2 (5 bases). Per germline, CDR1 SQVTM and CDR2 ANQGSEA. Trimming left V 7 bases short and J 5 bases short, with 8 bases between. The CDR3 runs 10 residues. Here the CDR3 DNA reads TGCAGCGCGGGATACGAGACCCAGTACTTC. It translates to CSAGYETQYF.

This clonotype was picked up many times. For the CDR3, the DNA is TGCGCCAGCAGTCTTAGACAGGGCGGCCACGAGCAGTACTTC. It is translated as CASSLRQGGHEQYF. The genes are TRBV5-1 and TRBJ2-7; 7 nucleotides match TRBD1. This CDR3 is 14 amino acids long. Germline V lookup: CDR1 SGHRS, CDR2 YFSETQ. J lost 5 bases, V lost 5 bases, and 10 bases had no gene match.

This clonotype showed up many times. V usage is TRBV5-8 and J usage is TRBJ1-6, with a weak D call TRBD1 (5 bases). CDR3 size: 17 residues. From germline, CDR1 is SGHTS and CDR2 YDEGEE. V gave up 6 bases and J gave up 0 bases, with 16 bases separating them. CDR3 DNA sequence: TGTGCCAGCAACGCCTCTCCAGGGAGCTCCTATAATTCACCCCTCCACTTT. The encoded protein is CASNASPGSSYNSPLHF. Full variable domain (rest looked up from reference TRBV5-8 and TRBJ1-6): EAGVTQSPTHLIKTRGQQATLRCSPISGHTSVYWYQQALGLGLQFLLWYDEGEERNRGNFPPRFSGRQFPNYSSELNVNALELEDSALYLCASNASPGSSYNSPLHFGNGTRLTVT.

In this sample, this clonotype turned up many times. J is TRBJ1-1 and V is TRBV11-1; TRBD1 agrees at 8 bases. The junction had 7 bases not matched to a gene; V was cut back by 3 bases and J by 1 base. Looked up from germline, CDR1 is SGHAT and CDR2 is FQDESV (reference sequence). The length of the CDR3 is 16 residues. The CDR3 spells CASSFKTGVWNTEAFF. CDR3 bases: TGTGCCAGCAGCTTCAAGACAGGGGTATGGAACACTGAAGCTTTCTTT. The full variable domain, rest sourced from reference TRBV11-1 and TRBJ1-1, is EAEVAQSPRYKITEKSQAVAFWCDPISGHATLYWYRQILGQGPELLVQFQDESVVDDSQLPKDRFSAERLKGVDSTLKIQPAELGDSAMYLCASSFKTGVWNTEAFFGQGTRLTVV.

This clonotype was counted ten times or more. The V and J genes are TRBV5-1 and TRBJ1-4; 7 bases line up with TRBD1. The CDR3 totals 15 residues. V was pared by 4 bases and J by 5 bases, with 8 bases of the junction left unmatched. In germline, CDR1 is SGHRS, CDR2 YFSETQ. The CDR3 nucleotides read TGCGCCAGCAGCCCCGGGGGACAGCGGAATGAAAAACTGTTTTTT. Amino acids: CASSPGGQRNEKLFF.

This clonotype came up many times. The V call is TRBV5-1, the J call TRBJ2-5, with TRBD2 as a possible D gene (5 bases). This CDR3 comprises 16 residues. V was cut by 4 bases and J by 5 bases, with 21 bases left in between. Germline CDR1 is SGHRS and CDR2 is YFSETQ. CDR3 loop: CASSPSGPSRLETQYF. CDR3 sequence (DNA): TGCGCCAGCAGCCCGTCTGGGCCTAGCCGGCTGGAGACCCAGTACTTC.

This clonotype was counted many times. The V gene is TRBV3-1, the J gene TRBJ2-3; D is perhaps TRBD2 (6 bases). Germline V gene lookup returns CDR1 LGHDT and CDR2 YNNKEL (reference sequence). The CDR3 totals 14 residues. The V gene lost 4 bases and the J gene lost 4 bases, with 12 bases spanning the gap. In DNA, the CDR3 is TGTGCCAGCAGCCCACGACTAGACGCAGATACGCAGTATTTT. Residues: CASSPRLDADTQYF.

At least ten counts were recorded for this clonotype. The CDR3 DNA is TGCGCCAGCAGCCGGACCTTCAATAGCAATCAGCCCCAGCATTTT. Protein sequence: CASSRTFNSNQPQHF. The rearrangement uses TRBV4-1 and TRBJ1-5; D is ambiguous. V was pared by 4 bases and J by 0 bases, with 10 bases between. Germline CDR1 reads MGHRA; CDR2 reads YSYEKL. The CDR3 has 15 residues.

The table lists this clonotype with many counts. V usage is TRBV5-1 and J usage is TRBJ2-5; D is ambiguous. V gave up 0 bases and J gave up 4 bases, with 10 bases separating them. The CDR3 runs to 14 residues. CDR1 SGHRS and CDR2 YFSETQ come from the germline V gene. CDR3 region: CASSLASNRETQYF. The DNA of the CDR3 is TGCGCCAGCAGCTTGGCTTCAAACCGAGAGACCCAGTACTTC. The variable domain in full, completed from reference TRBV5-1 and TRBJ2-5, reads KAGVTQTPRYLIKTRGQQVTLSCSPISGHRSVSWYQQTPGQGLQFLFEYFSETQRNKGNFPGRFSGRQFSNSRSEMNVSTLELGDSALYLCASSLASNRETQYFGPGTRLLVL.

The table lists this clonotype with many counts. The chain uses TRBV7-6 and TRBJ2-7; 7 positions match TRBD2. With V trimmed by 3 bases and J by 6 bases, 5 bases remained unmatched. The CDR3 has 13 amino acids. Germline V lookup: CDR1 SGHVS, CDR2 FNYEAQ. CDR3 in amino acids: CASSLTGGSEQYF. In DNA, the CDR3 is TGTGCCAGCAGCTTGACGGGAGGTAGCGAGCAGTACTTC.

This clonotype has a count of ten or more. The chain has TRBV21-1 and TRBJ2-7; the table gives TRBD2 as D, unverified against the DNA. TRBV21-1 is recorded as a pseudogene. The length of the CDR3 is 16 residues. CDR3 amino acids: CASSKVTSGRSYEQYF. As DNA, the CDR3 is TGTGCCAGCAGCAAAGTAACTAGCGGGAGATCCTACGAGCAGTACTTC.

This clonotype was observed many times. V and J are TRBV20-1 and TRBJ1-2; no clear D gene. From germline, CDR1 is DFQATT and CDR2 SNEGSKA (reference sequence). The CDR3 covers 12 residues. Trimming stripped 6 bases from V and 1 base from J, with 9 bases between. The CDR3 DNA is TGCAGTGCGGCGCAGGTTAACTATGGCTACACCTTC. Translated: CSAAQVNYGYTF.

This clonotype was seen ten or more times. The chain carries TRBV28 and TRBJ2-3; the D is unclear. Germline V gives CDR1 MDHEN, CDR2 SYDVKM. Trimming pared 1 base from V and 2 bases from J, leaving 16 bases between. The CDR3 sequence is 17 residues long. The CDR3 spells CASSLLNPDIFTDTQYF. The CDR3 DNA is TGTGCCAGCAGTTTATTGAATCCCGACATATTCACAGATACGCAGTATTTT. Full variable domain (missing parts from reference TRBV28 and TRBJ2-3): DVKVTQSSRYLVKRTGEKVFLECVQDMDHENMFWYRQDPGLGLRLIYFSYDVKMKEKGDIPEGYSVSREKKERFSLILESASTNQTSMYLCASSLLNPDIFTDTQYFGPGTRLTVL.

In its sample, this clonotype was seen many times. The chain combines TRBV12-3 or TRBV12-4 with TRBJ2-2; no clear D. The CDR3 covers 15 residues. The ends were cut back, 6 bases at V and 0 bases at J, with 11 bases in the middle. The CDR3 loop is CASSRTFPNTGELFF. For the CDR3, the DNA is TGTGCCAGCAGCCGAACCTTTCCGAACACCGGGGAGCTGTTTTTT.

This clonotype was seen many times. V and J are TRBV5-6 and TRBJ2-5; 10 bases line up with TRBD2. There are 17 residues in the CDR3. CDR1 SGHDT and CDR2 YYEEEE come from the germline V gene. The V and J ends lost 3 bases and 5 bases, in that order; junction bases with no gene match: 13. The CDR3 DNA sequence: TGTGCCAGCAGCTACGGGTCTAGCGGGGGATATGTGGAGACCCAGTACTTC. This translates into CASSYGSSGGYVETQYF.

There are many counts of this clonotype. The V and J genes are TRBV5-1 and TRBJ2-5; D gene unclear. The J call may be faulty, since TRBJ2-3 better matches the DNA end. The CDR3 spans 11 residues. In germline, CDR1 is SGHRS, CDR2 YFSETQ. The DNA of the CDR3 is TGCGCCAGCAGCTTGGAGGGTACGCAGTATTTT. Amino acid sequence: CASSLEGTQYF.

This clonotype was detected many times. V is TRBV28 and J is TRBJ2-5; 11 nucleotides align to TRBD2. The CDR3 runs to 17 residues. Germline values: CDR1 MDHEN, CDR2 SYDVKM. V gave up 4 bases and J gave up 5 bases; unmatched junction bases: 12. CDR3 protein: CASSSSFSGRESETQYF. In DNA, the CDR3 is TGTGCCAGCAGTTCATCATTTAGCGGGAGGGAAAGCGAGACCCAGTACTTC.

This clonotype was seen many times. The chain has TRBV7-2 and TRBJ2-1; D is uncertain. Germline V CDR1 and CDR2: SGHTA, FQGNSA. V was shortened by 5 bases and J by 7 bases, with 9 bases between the two germline ends. The CDR3 length is 12 residues. The CDR3 DNA is TGTGCCAGCAGCCGGAGTACAAATGAGCAGTTCTTC. It yields the protein CASSRSTNEQFF.

This clonotype was detected many times. The V call is TRBV5-1, the J call TRBJ2-5; 9 bases map to TRBD2. This CDR3 has 16 amino acids. Looked up from germline, CDR1 is SGHRS and CDR2 is YFSETQ. V lost 0 bases and J lost 5; bases outside the gene matches: 8. The CDR3 sequence is CASSLAGGRAGETQYF. In nucleotides, the CDR3 is TGCGCCAGCAGCTTGGCGGGCGGGAGGGCCGGGGAGACCCAGTACTTC.

This clonotype came up many times. The CDR3: CASSEPGQGWKYF. The CDR3 bases are TGTGCCAGCAGCGAACCGGGACAGGGATGGAAGTACTTC. The chain carries TRBV5-5 and TRBJ2-7; the match to TRBD1 covers 9 bases. V gave up 4 bases and J gave up 11 bases; unmatched junction bases: 10. The germline CDR1 and CDR2 sequences are SGHKS and YYEKEE (reference sequence). This CDR3 region has 13 residues. The entire variable domain, with the rest obtained from reference TRBV5-5 and TRBJ2-7, is as follows: DAGVTQSPTHLIKTRGQQVTLRCSPISGHKSVSWYQQVLGQGPQFIFQYYEKEERGRGNFPDRFSARQFPNYSSELNVNALLLGDSALYLCASSEPGQGWKYFGPGTRLTVT.

This clonotype appeared many times. This sequence joins TRBV28 and TRBJ2-7; the D gene is possibly TRBD1 (5 bases). V lost 8 bases to trimming and J lost 0 bases, with 17 bases between them. There are 15 residues in the CDR3. Germline V gene lookup returns CDR1 MDHEN and CDR2 SYDVKM. The CDR3, as DNA: TGTGCCAGCGTTGCTTCAATAGGGGCCTCCTACGAGCAGTACTTC. As protein: CASVASIGASYEQYF.

This clonotype was counted at least ten times. The V gene is TRBV10-3, the J gene TRBJ2-7, with TRBD1 matching over 9 bases. There are 15 residues in the CDR3. Germline trimming cut 0 bases from V and 6 bases from J; bases unmatched to any gene: 6. CDR1 and CDR2 from the germline V gene are ENHRY and SYGVKD. Here the CDR3 reads CAISESSGTGIEQYF. The CDR3, as DNA: TGTGCCATCAGTGAGTCCTCCGGGACAGGGATCGAGCAGTACTTC.

This clonotype has at least ten counts. V gene TRBV7-9 combines with J gene TRBJ2-7; 8 bases agree with TRBD1. The CDR3 sequence is 12 residues long. From germline, CDR1 is SEHNR and CDR2 FQNEAQ (reference sequence). Germline trimming cut 4 bases from V and 8 bases from J; bases unmatched to any gene: 4. The CDR3 sequence is CASSSRTGKQYF. The CDR3 DNA follows: TGTGCCAGCAGCTCGCGGACAGGGAAGCAGTACTTC.

This clonotype was observed at least ten times. The chain uses TRBV7-6 and TRBJ2-1; the D is unclear. The CDR3 length is 13 residues. Germline V lookup: CDR1 SGHVS, CDR2 FNYEAQ. V dropped 5 bases and J dropped 3 bases, with 8 bases sitting between them. CDR3 in amino acids: CASSLSVYNEQFF. The CDR3 DNA follows: TGTGCCAGCAGCCTCAGCGTCTACAATGAGCAGTTCTTC.

Ten or more counts support this clonotype. The chain joins TRBV11-2 to TRBJ2-1, with a possible D match to TRBD1 (5 bases). V was trimmed by 2 bases and J by 8 bases, leaving 19 bases between them. The CDR3 is 16 amino acids. Germline CDR1 SGHAT, CDR2 FQNNGV. The CDR3 coding sequence is TGTGCCAGCAGCTTATTATGGGGCCTAACGGACCATGAGCAGTTCTTC. It is translated as CASSLLWGLTDHEQFF.

This clonotype was observed at least ten times. The rearrangement uses TRBV12-3 or TRBV12-4 and TRBJ1-2, with D hard to call. The CDR3 consists of 11 residues. The germline V and J ends were trimmed by 4 bases and 8 bases, with 8 bases remaining between them. The CDR3 region has the DNA TGTGCCAGCAGTTCCCTTGGGGGCTACACCTTC. This sequence encodes CASSSLGGYTF.

This clonotype occurred many times. The V call is TRBV14, the J call TRBJ2-7; TRBD1 or TRBD2 may be the D gene (6 bases each). The CDR3 consists of 14 residues. Germline V gene lookup returns CDR1 SGHDN and CDR2 FVKESK. Trimming shortened V by 3 bases and J by 5 bases, and 14 bases separated the two germline ends. In nucleotides, the CDR3 is TGTGCCAGCAGCCATTTCGGGGGCCGGGACGAGCAGTACTTC. Residues: CASSHFGGRDEQYF.

This chain uses TRBV5-1 with TRBJ1-1, with D tentatively TRBD1 (6 bases). Germline values: CDR1 SGHRS, CDR2 YFSETQ. Trimming took 0 bases from V and 1 from J, leaving 10 bases between them. This CDR3 contains 15 residues. The CDR3 nucleotides read TGCGCCAGCAGCTTGGATAACAGGGAGAACACTGAAGCTTTCTTT. This codes for CASSLDNRENTEAFF.

This clonotype was recorded a few times. The gene calls are TRBV4-3 and TRBJ2-7; D may be TRBD1 (5 bases). This CDR3 spans 14 amino acids. The V gene lost 1 base and the J gene lost 1 base, with 8 bases spanning the gap. The germline V gene encodes CDR1 LGHNA and CDR2 YSLEER. CDR3 loop: CASSQVGASYEQYF. The CDR3 DNA reads as TGCGCCAGCAGCCAAGTTGGGGCGTCCTACGAGCAGTACTTC.

This clonotype was observed many times. CDR3 amino acids: CASSLGRGATYEQYF. CDR3 nucleotides: TGTGCCAGCAGTTTGGGGAGGGGGGCCACCTACGAGCAGTACTTC. The chain carries TRBV12-3 or TRBV12-4 and TRBJ2-7; tentative D call: TRBD2 (7 bases). Trimming took off 3 bases at V and 2 bases at J, with 14 bases between the two ends. The CDR3 is 15 amino acids.